This paragraph covers one T cell receptor beta chain sequence. Its antigen is currently not known. There are no base qualities to consult, and no much larger clone falls within one base. This entry comes from a study of healthy donors' naive CD4 and CD8 T cells (dated by TCRdb to between 2015 and 2017). Background for the entire study: The donors were selected to cover three age groups of six people each (20-25, 40-50 and 60-70 years), had a mean age of roughly 44, and were half female. For TCR alpha, a new primer set was designed to cover all functional IMGT alpha gene variants, and all other steps followed the beta-chain workflow. To examine how TCR variation is linked to lineage commitment, the study sequenced rearranged TCR alpha and beta chains from naive CD4+ and CD8+ T cells. Peripheral blood mononuclear cells were collected from about 19 healthy, unrelated individuals. The donors were HLA-typed by sequencing at HLA-A, -B, -C, -DRB1, -DQB1 and -DPB1, using the SBTexcellerator protocol, an ABI3130xl analyzer and SBTengine software. Study-wide findings and limitations: In both chains, CD4+ lineage was linked to a positively charged CDR3, whereas CD8+ lineage was linked to a negatively charged CDR3. Possible repertoire bias arising from homeostatic proliferation of naive T cells was not directly addressed. V genes, J genes and CDR3 charge together appeared to explain about 14% of CD4/CD8 propensity variance, in a largely additive manner. Most V and J gene segments were reportedly biased between naive CD4+ and CD8+ cells, consistently across donors and independent of HLA genotype. Because alpha and beta chains were sequenced in bulk and could not be paired, combined chain effects were not evaluated.

Cells with a CD4+CD8-CD45RO-CD45RA+ profile were isolated by FACS and defined as naive CD4+ T cells, and those with a CD8+CD4-CD45RA+CD27bright profile were defined as naive CD8+ T cells. The antibodies used for sorting targeted CD4 (RPA-T4), CD8 (SK1), CD27 (O323), CD45RA (HI100) and CD45RO (UCHL1). Data came from a 454 GS FLX Titanium. A previously published linear amplification protocol was used to build TCR libraries from around 470 ng of total RNA. The sequencing itself ran on the Roche/454 Genome Sequencer using Titanium chemistry. The published analysis was carried out like this. From four to six of the healthy donors, approximately 81,000 rearranged TCR alpha transcripts were sequenced. Duplicate transcripts were dropped, and unique TCR clonotypes were identified by the CDR3 junction according to IMGT nomenclature. Using logistic regression in R 2.13.0, the researchers modeled CD4 versus CD8 status as a function of V and J genes, with an adjustment for donor effects and a Bonferroni correction for multiple testing. The public reads were quality trimmed at Q25 with fastp and then assembled into clones with MiXCR by TCRdb, keeping productive beta chains. Entries are consolidated by CDR3 protein sequence, retaining the most common genes and DNA. The V and J calls reflect TCRdb's pipeline rather than the authors' work. The sample has about 200,000 distinct CDR3 sequences on record, 65% to 75% of them singletons. The ten largest clones represent 2% to 2.5% of the sample.

Including the terminal cysteine and phenylalanine, the CDR3 comprises 15 residues. Only the CDR3 region is kept as DNA, spanning 45 bases read in frame from base 1. Via the germline V gene, CDR1 is MNHEY and CDR2 SVGAGI. Clipping removes 0 bases from V and 2 bases from J, with 3 as the unmatched junction base count. The chain uses TRBV6-5 and TRBJ2-7, with TRBD2 matching 8 junction bases. The receptor was isolated from a pool of human donors in good health; the sample pools cells from several healthy donors. Sequencing was performed on naive CD4+ and CD8+ T cells sorted from blood, pooled from several donors. Read against the paper, the sample's cell subset or site label means: FACS-sorted naive CD4+ (CD45RO-CD45RA+) and naive CD8+ (CD45RA+CD27bright) T cells. The nucleotide sequence is TGTGCCAGCAGTTACTCGACCGGGAGGGCCTACGAGCAGTACTTC. Its amino acids are CASSYSTGRAYEQYF.